Given below is one T cell receptor (beta chain) in context. Its specificity is unknown. This record belongs to a study of graft-versus-host responses after intestinal transplantation. Only in-frame clones appear in the TCRdb table, and some are missing; sequencing was by immunoSEQ multiplex PCR. The sample contains approximately 54,000 clones, about 90% of which appear only once. General observations from the study: The authors found GvH clones in recipient marrow, some appearing first in ileum or blood. Some patients had graft-donor T cell macrochimerism, and their allografts showed high graft-versus-host to host-versus-graft clonal ratios.

Germline CDR1 reads SGHRS; CDR2 reads YFSETQ. V was trimmed by 4 bases and J by 9 bases, leaving 17 bases between them. The CDR3 runs to 14 residues. This specimen was PBMCs, taken 662 days after intestinal transplant. The rearrangement links TRBV5-1 to TRBJ2-1; no firm D call. The clonotype comes from a human patient who received an intestinal transplant, so some T cells may come from the graft donor. The chain's CDR3 is CASSLSPDRPEQFF. DNA of the CDR3: TGCGCCAGCAGCCTTTCCCCGGATCGGCCTGAGCAGTTCTTC.